This T cell receptor beta chain was observed in a study of cytomegalovirus exposure and HLA in healthy donors. For the study at large: Earlier sequencing of some 190 million T cells yielded approximately 100 million unique TCR beta sequences.

CDR1 is SGHDN and CDR2 is FVKESK in the germline V gene. After removal of 5 bases from V and 3 bases from J, the junction contained 4 bases not matched to a gene. The CDR3 runs to 15 residues. With 60 Vbeta and 13 Jbeta primers, the PCR was carried out. Assay used: immunoSEQ multiplex PCR; TCRdb lists only in-frame clones, some missing. The sample lists about 140,000 clones, around 82% occurring once. The sequence came from a woman aged 18-29 years in good health and CMV-seropositive. Sequenced: PBMCs. The V call is TRBV14, the J call TRBJ2-2, with 9 bases matching TRBD2. The CDR3 spells CASSLAGAHTGELFF. CDR3 nucleotide sequence: TGTGCCAGCAGCTTAGCGGGGGCCCACACCGGGGAGCTGTTTTTT. Full variable domain (remainder filled in from reference TRBV14 and TRBJ2-2): EAGVTQFPSHSVIEKGQTVTLRCDPISGHDNLYWYRRVMGKEIKFLLHFVKESKQDESGMPNNRFLAERTGGTYSTLKVQPAELEDSGVYFCASSLAGAHTGELFFGEGSRLTVL.